The T cell receptor (beta chain) under discussion was sequenced for a study of T cell responses to AZD1222 COVID-19 vaccine. Only in-frame clones appear in the TCRdb table, and some are missing; sequencing was by immunoSEQ multiplex PCR. The data contain about 74,000 clones, 85% to 95% of them seen just once; the ten biggest clones take up more than 7.5%. This TCR was recovered from an adult who received the AZD1222 COVID-19 vaccine. The sample consisted of peripheral blood, taken 28 days after the second AZD1222 dose.

The CDR3 DNA reads as TGTGCCACCAGTGATTTGTGGCGGGAGAGTAGGTCCGGGGAGCTGTTTTTT. This encodes CATSDLWRESRSGELFF. This chain uses TRBV24-1 with TRBJ2-2; TRBD2 matches at 7 bases. The junction had 9 bases not matched to a gene; V was cut back by 0 bases and J by 6 bases. Germline CDR1 and CDR2: KGHDR and SFDVKD. This CDR3 comprises 17 residues.